This T cell receptor beta chain was identified in a study of response to subunit inactivated influenza vaccine. Remarks on this clonotype: No antigen is known for it.

CDR1 is DFQATT, CDR2 SNEGSKA, per germline (reference sequence). V was trimmed by 6 bases and J by 2 bases, leaving 12 bases between them. The CDR3 covers 13 residues. Study-wide results and caveats: Seasonal influenza vaccination, on each occasion, was suggested by the authors to recruit few new T cells.

TCRdb re-derived calls from the RT-PCR reads in MiXCR, one entry per CDR3 protein. The data contain 700,000 to 800,000 distinct CDR3 sequences, roughly 20% of them singletons. The sample was PBMCs from blood, taken roughly 5 days after vaccination. The J gene is TRBJ2-3, the V gene TRBV20-1; D possibly uses TRBD1 or TRBD2 (5 bases each). This TCR was recovered from a man in his fifties who received an inactivated influenza vaccine. The CDR3 loop reads CSAVRDLTDTQYF. Here the CDR3 DNA reads TGCAGTGCGGTCCGGGACCTCACAGATACGCAGTATTTT.